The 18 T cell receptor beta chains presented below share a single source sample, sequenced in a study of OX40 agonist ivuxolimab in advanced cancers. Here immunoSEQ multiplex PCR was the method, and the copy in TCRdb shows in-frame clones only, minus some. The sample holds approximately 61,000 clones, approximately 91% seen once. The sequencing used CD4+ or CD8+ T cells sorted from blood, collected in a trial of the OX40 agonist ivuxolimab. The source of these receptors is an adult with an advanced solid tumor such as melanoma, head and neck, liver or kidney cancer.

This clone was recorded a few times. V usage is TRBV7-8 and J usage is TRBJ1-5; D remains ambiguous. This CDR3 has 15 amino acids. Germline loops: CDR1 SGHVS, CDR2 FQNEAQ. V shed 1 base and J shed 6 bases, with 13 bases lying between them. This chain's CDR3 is CASSLVVGITQPQHF. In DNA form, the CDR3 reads TGTGCCAGCAGCTTAGTCGTCGGAATCACTCAGCCCCAGCATTTT.

This CDR3 is CASRTTGSTDTQYF. CDR3 in DNA: TGTGCCAGCAGAACGACAGGTAGCACAGATACGCAGTATTTT. The rearrangement joins TRBV27 to TRBJ2-3; possible D gene TRBD1, 6 bases. Germline CDR1 and CDR2: MNHEY and SMNVEV (reference sequence). The V gene lost 6 bases and the J gene lost 0 bases, with 10 bases spanning the gap. This CDR3 spans 14 amino acids.

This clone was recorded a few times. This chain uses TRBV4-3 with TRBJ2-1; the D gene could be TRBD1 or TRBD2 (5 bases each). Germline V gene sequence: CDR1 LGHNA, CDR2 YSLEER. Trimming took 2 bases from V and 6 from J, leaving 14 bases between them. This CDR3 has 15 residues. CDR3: CASSQPVGTTNEQFF. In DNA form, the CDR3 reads TGCGCCAGCAGCCAACCCGTCGGGACCACCAATGAGCAGTTCTTC.

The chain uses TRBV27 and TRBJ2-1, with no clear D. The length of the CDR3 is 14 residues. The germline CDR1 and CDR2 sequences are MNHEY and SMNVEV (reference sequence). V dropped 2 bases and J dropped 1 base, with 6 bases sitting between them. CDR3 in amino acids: CASSLAGSYNEQFF. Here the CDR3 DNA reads TGTGCCAGCAGTTTAGCCGGGTCCTACAATGAGCAGTTCTTC.

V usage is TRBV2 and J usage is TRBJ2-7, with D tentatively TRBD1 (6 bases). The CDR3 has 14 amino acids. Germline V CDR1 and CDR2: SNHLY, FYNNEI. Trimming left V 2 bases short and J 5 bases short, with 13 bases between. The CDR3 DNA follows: TGTGCCAGCAGTGAATCCAGGCAGGGGCACGAGCAGTACTTC. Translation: CASSESRQGHEQYF.

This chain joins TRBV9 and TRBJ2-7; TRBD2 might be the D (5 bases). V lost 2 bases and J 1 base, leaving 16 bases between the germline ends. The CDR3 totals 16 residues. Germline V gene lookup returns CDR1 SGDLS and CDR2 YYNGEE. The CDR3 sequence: CASSVSGSTFSYEQYF. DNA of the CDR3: TGTGCCAGCAGCGTGAGTGGGAGTACTTTTTCCTACGAGCAGTACTTC.

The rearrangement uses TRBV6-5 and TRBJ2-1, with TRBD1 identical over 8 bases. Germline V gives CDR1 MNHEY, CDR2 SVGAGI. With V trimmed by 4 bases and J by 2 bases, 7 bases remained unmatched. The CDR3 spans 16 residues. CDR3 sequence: CASSLRGQATYNEQFF. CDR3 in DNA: TGTGCCAGCAGTTTGAGGGGACAGGCCACCTACAATGAGCAGTTCTTC.

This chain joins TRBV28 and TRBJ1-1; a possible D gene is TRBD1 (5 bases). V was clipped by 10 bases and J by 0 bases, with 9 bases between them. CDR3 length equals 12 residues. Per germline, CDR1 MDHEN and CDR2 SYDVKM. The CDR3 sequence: CATRDMNTEAFF. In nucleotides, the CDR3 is TGTGCCACCAGGGATATGAACACTGAAGCTTTCTTT.

DNA of the CDR3: TGTGCCAGCAGCTTGGGGCAGTCGGAGGTCTACGAGCAGTACTTC. This gives the protein CASSLGQSEVYEQYF. V gene TRBV5-4 combines with J gene TRBJ2-7; D is perhaps TRBD2 (5 bases). V was shortened by 0 bases and J by 3 bases, with 13 bases between the two germline ends. From germline, CDR1 is SGHNT and CDR2 YYREEE (reference sequence). The CDR3 consists of 15 residues.

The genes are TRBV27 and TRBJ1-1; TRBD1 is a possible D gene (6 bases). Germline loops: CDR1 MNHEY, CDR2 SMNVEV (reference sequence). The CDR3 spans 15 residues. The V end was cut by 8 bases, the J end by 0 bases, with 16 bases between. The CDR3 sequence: CASRPGVLLNTEAFF. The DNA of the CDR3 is TGTGCCAGCCGTCCAGGGGTCCTCTTGAACACTGAAGCTTTCTTT.

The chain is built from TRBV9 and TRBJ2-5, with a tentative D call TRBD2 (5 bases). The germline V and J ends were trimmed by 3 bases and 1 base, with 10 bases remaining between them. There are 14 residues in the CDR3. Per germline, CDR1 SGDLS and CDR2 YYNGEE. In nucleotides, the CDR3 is TGTGCCAGCAGCGCGGGATACCGCCAAGAGACCCAGTACTTC. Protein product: CASSAGYRQETQYF.

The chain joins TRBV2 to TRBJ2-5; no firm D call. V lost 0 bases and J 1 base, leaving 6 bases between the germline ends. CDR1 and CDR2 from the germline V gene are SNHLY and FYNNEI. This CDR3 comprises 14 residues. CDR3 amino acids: CASSEAGPQETQYF. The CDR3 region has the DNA TGTGCCAGCAGTGAAGCAGGGCCCCAAGAGACCCAGTACTTC.

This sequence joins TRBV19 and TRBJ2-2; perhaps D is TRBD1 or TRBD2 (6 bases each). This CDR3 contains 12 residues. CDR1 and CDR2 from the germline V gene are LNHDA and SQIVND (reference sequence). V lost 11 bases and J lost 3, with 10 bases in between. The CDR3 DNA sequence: TGTGCCTCGAGGGGGGACACCGGGGAGCTGTTTTTT. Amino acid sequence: CASRGDTGELFF.

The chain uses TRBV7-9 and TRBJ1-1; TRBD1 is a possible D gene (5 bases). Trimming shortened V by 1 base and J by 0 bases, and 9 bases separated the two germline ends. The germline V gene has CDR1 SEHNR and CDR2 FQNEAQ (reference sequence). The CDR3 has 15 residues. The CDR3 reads CASSLEQGVNTEAFF. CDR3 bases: TGTGCCAGCAGCTTAGAGCAGGGCGTGAACACTGAAGCTTTCTTT.

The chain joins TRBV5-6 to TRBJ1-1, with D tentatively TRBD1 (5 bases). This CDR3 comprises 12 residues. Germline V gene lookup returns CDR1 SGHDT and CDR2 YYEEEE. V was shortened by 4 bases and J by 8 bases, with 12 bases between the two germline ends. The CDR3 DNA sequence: TGTGCCAGCAGCGTTCAAGGGACGGAAGCTTTCTTT. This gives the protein CASSVQGTEAFF.

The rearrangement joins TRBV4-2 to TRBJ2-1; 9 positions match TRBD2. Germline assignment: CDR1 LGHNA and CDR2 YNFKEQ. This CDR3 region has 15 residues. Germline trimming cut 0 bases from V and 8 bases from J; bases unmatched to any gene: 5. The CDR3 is CASSQDSSGIYEQFF. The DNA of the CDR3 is TGTGCCAGCAGCCAAGATTCTAGCGGGATCTATGAGCAGTTCTTC.

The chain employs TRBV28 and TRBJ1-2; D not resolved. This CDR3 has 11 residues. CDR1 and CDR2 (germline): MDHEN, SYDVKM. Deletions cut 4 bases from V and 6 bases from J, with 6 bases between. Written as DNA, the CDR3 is TGTGCCAGCAGTTACGGGAATGGCTACACCTTC. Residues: CASSYGNGYTF.

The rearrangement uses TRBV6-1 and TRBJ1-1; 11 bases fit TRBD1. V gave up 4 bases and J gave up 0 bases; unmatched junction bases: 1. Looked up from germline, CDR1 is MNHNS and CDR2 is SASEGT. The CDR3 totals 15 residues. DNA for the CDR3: TGTGCCAGCAGTGGGGACAGGGGGATGAACACTGAAGCTTTCTTT. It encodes CASSGDRGMNTEAFF.